A selection of T cell receptor beta chains follows, all from one sample in a study of blood T cell repertoires in COVID-19. Some clones are missing from TCRdb's copy, which holds only in-frame ones; the method was immunoSEQ multiplex PCR. This sample carries 150,000 or so clones, less than 85% of them seen once, and the ten largest clones take roughly 7%. The sequenced sample consisted of peripheral blood. The receptors originated from a woman aged 40 to 49 with COVID-19, enrolled during active disease. Both conserved end residues are part of each CDR3. A D gene is named only where the DNA matches it firmly. Where a row states a size, it is once, few, many or the class of an expanded clone; other rows omit it.

size	V	J	D	length	DNA	CDR3
NA	TRBV19	TRBJ2-3	TRBD2	15	TGTGCCAGTAGGGATCTAGCGGGGGGCCCCGATACGCAGTATTTT	CASRDLAGGPDTQYF
NA	TRBV14	TRBJ2-7	TRBD2	15	TGTGCCAGCAGCAAGCCCGGGACTAGCGGTTACGAGCAGTACTTC	CASSKPGTSGYEQYF
NA	TRBV19	TRBJ1-2	TRBD1	17	TGTGCCAGTAGTATAGACCCCGGAGAGGGGGCCACCTATGGCTACACCTTC	CASSIDPGEGATYGYTF
NA	TRBV5-6	TRBJ2-1	TRBD2	16	TGTGCCAGCAGCCCCGTACTAGCGGGGGCCTACAATGAGCAGTTCTTC	CASSPVLAGAYNEQFF
few	TRBV5-8	TRBJ1-5	TRBD1	16	TGTGCCAGCAGCTTGGACGGGACAGGCTTCAATCAGCCCCAGCATTTT	CASSLDGTGFNQPQHF
NA	TRBV2	TRBJ1-5	NA	14	TGTGCCAGCAGCCAAATAGGGGGCAATCAGCCCCAGCATTTT	CASSQIGGNQPQHF
NA	TRBV18	TRBJ1-1	NA	16	TGTGCCAGCTCACCATATGTAAGGACAATGAACACTGAAGCTTTCTTT	CASSPYVRTMNTEAFF
NA	TRBV4-1	TRBJ1-2	TRBD1	13	TGCGCCAGCAGCCAAGGGACAGGGACGGGCTACACCTTC	CASSQGTGTGYTF
NA	TRBV3-1/TRBV3-2	TRBJ1-1	TRBD1	14	TGTGCCAGCAGCCAAGGGACAGGGGGCACTGAAGCTTTCTTT	CASSQGTGGTEAFF
NA	TRBV7-9	TRBJ2-7	TRBD1	14	TGTGCCAGCAGTCCAGCGGACAGGGACTACGAGCAGTACTTC	CASSPADRDYEQYF
NA	TRBV11-2	TRBJ1-3	NA	16	TGTGCCAGCAGCCCCCCAGGAGGGGCGCATTGGAACACCATATATTTT	CASSPPGGAHWNTIYF
NA	TRBV9	TRBJ2-2	TRBD1	15	TGTGCCAGCAGCAAGGGACAGGTGAACACCGGGGAGCTGTTTTTT	CASSKGQVNTGELFF
NA	TRBV18	TRBJ2-5	NA	16	TGTGCCAGCTCACCACCGATTGGAGGGGAACAAGAGACCCAGTACTTC	CASSPPIGGEQETQYF
NA	TRBV5-1	TRBJ2-3	TRBD2	15	TGCGCCAGCAGCTTGGAGGGCGGGAGAACAGATACGCAGTATTTT	CASSLEGGRTDTQYF
NA	TRBV29-1	TRBJ2-7	NA	13	TGCAGCGTCCACGACAGAAACTCCTACGAGCAGTACTTC	CSVHDRNSYEQYF
NA	TRBV5-8	TRBJ1-3	NA	15	TGTGCCAGCAGCTTGGACCGCTACTCTGGAAACACCATATATTTT	CASSLDRYSGNTIYF
NA	TRBV19	TRBJ1-1	NA	12	TGTGCCAGTGGTTTACGGGTCACTGAAGCTTTCTTT	CASGLRVTEAFF
NA	TRBV7-8	TRBJ2-2	NA	17	TGTGCCAGCAGCTTCGTTGGGCGAGCGGGCTCCACCGGGGAGCTGTTTTTT	CASSFVGRAGSTGELFF
few	TRBV11-3	TRBJ2-3	NA	14	TGTGCCAGCAGCAGAGATACCAGCACAGATACGCAGTATTTT	CASSRDTSTDTQYF
NA	TRBV18	TRBJ2-3	NA	12	TGTGCCAGCTCACCAGACTTGGATACGCAGTATTTT	CASSPDLDTQYF
NA	TRBV3-1/TRBV3-2	TRBJ2-1	NA	15	TGTGCCAGCAGCCAAATCGGACCAGCGGAGGGTGAGCAGTTCTTC	CASSQIGPAEGEQFF
NA	TRBV29-1	TRBJ2-1	TRBD2	17	TGCCGCGCCGTGGGGGGTTTGGGCGGGGGGGGAAGCAATGAGCAGTTCTTC	CRAVGGLGGGGSNEQFF
NA	TRBV7-9	TRBJ2-7	TRBD2	14	TGTGCCAGCAGCACCCGGACTAGCGGCTACGAGCAGTACTTC	CASSTRTSGYEQYF
NA	TRBV19	TRBJ2-2	NA	12	TGTGCCAGTAGTATAGGAGGCGGGGAGCTGTTTTTT	CASSIGGGELFF
NA	TRBV28	TRBJ2-5	TRBD2	17	TGTGCCAGCCGTAGACTAGCGGGAGGCCCTACCCAAGAGACCCAGTACTTC	CASRRLAGGPTQETQYF
NA	TRBV7-6	TRBJ2-2	TRBD2	16	TGTGCCAGCAGCCCCCAAACTAGCGCCTCAACCGGGGAGCTGTTTTTT	CASSPQTSASTGELFF
NA	TRBV3-1/TRBV3-2	TRBJ2-1	TRBD2	15	TGTGCCAGCAGCCCACGACTAGCGGGAGTAGATGAGCAGTTCTTC	CASSPRLAGVDEQFF
NA	TRBV5-1	TRBJ2-3	TRBD2	15	TGCGCCAGCAGCTTTGCGCGGGGGAACACAGATACGCAGTATTTT	CASSFARGNTDTQYF
NA	TRBV6-5	TRBJ2-1	NA	14	TGTGCCAGCACCCAGCGGAGCTCCTACAATGAGCAGTTCTTC	CASTQRSSYNEQFF
NA	TRBV2	TRBJ2-1	TRBD2	12	TGTGCCAGCAGGGCTAGCGGCATGGCTGCGTTCTTC	CASRASGMAAFF
NA	TRBV25-1	TRBJ1-2	NA	11	TGTGCCAGCAGTGCATCGGGAGGCTACACCTTC	CASSASGGYTF
few	TRBV5-1	TRBJ2-3	TRBD1	15	TGCGCCAGCAGGGATGGACAGGGGATGTGGGATACGCAGTATTTT	CASRDGQGMWDTQYF
NA	TRBV6-1	TRBJ1-2	TRBD1	14	TGTGCCAGCAGTGAAGCGCAGGGGGACTATGGCTACACCTTC	CASSEAQGDYGYTF
NA	TRBV19	TRBJ2-5	NA	17	TGTGCCAGTAGTCCCCTTATGGGGGAGGTCGGGCAAGAGACCCAGTACTTC	CASSPLMGEVGQETQYF
NA	TRBV5-4	TRBJ2-5	NA	13	TGTGCCAGCAGCTTGGCCTGGAGCGAGACCCAGTACTTC	CASSLAWSETQYF
NA	TRBV27	TRBJ1-2	NA	15	TGTGCCAGCCGCTCGTTGGGGGAGGGGAACTATGGCTACACCTTC	CASRSLGEGNYGYTF
NA	TRBV11-1	TRBJ2-2	NA	15	TGTGCCAGCAGCCCCCAGTCCGCCCTTGGCGGGGAGCTGTTTTTT	CASSPQSALGGELFF
NA	TRBV28	TRBJ2-7	TRBD1	17	TGTGCCAGCAGTAAGGCGGTAGGACAGGAGATCTCCTACGAGCAGTACTTC	CASSKAVGQEISYEQYF
once	TRBV5-1	TRBJ1-4	NA	15	TGCGCCAGCAGCTTGGAGCAGGCCCGGGGGGAAAAACTGTTTTTT	CASSLEQARGEKLFF
NA	TRBV3-1/TRBV3-2	TRBJ2-3	NA	15	TGTGCCAGCAGCCAAGATCCTAGCAGCACAGATACGCAGTATTTT	CASSQDPSSTDTQYF
few	TRBV3-1/TRBV3-2	TRBJ2-1	NA	15	TGTGCCAGCAGCCAAGGGAGTAGGTCCTACAATGAGCAGTTCTTC	CASSQGSRSYNEQFF